Following are 23 T cell receptor beta chains from one sample sequenced in a study of CD8+ T cells in alopecia areata. RNA was isolated and reverse transcribed to cDNA, the sequencing template. This table comes from immunoSEQ multiplex PCR, and its TCRdb copy is limited to in-frame clones, with some not included. This table has 200,000 to 250,000 clones, about two fifths appearing once. As to treatment: oral pan-JAK inhibitor, 5-10 mg twice daily. Sample: CD4+ T cells sorted from blood, taken around week 31, from a patient treated with tofacitinib. These receptors were obtained from a human donor with alopecia areata.

In the case of this clone: At one of its ends the junction is not consistent with the germline gene, which may arise from a read error. V and J are TRBV25-1 and TRBJ1-4; D possibly corresponds to TRBD1 (5 bases). In germline, CDR1 is MGHDK, CDR2 SYGVNS. The CDR3 covers 14 residues. CDR3: CASSPGQGGEKLFF. The DNA of the CDR3 is TGTGCCAGCAGTCCTGGGCAGGGTGGGGAAAAACTGTTCTTT.

This clone has just a few counts. The V gene is TRBV18, the J gene TRBJ2-2, with D hard to call. The germline CDR1 and CDR2 sequences are KGHSH and LQKENI. Between the trimmed V and J ends, which lost 2 bases and 2 bases, there was a span of 6 bases. CDR3 size: 14 residues. CDR3 sequence: CASSPGYNTGELFF. The DNA of the CDR3 is TGTGCCAGCTCACCAGGGTACAACACCGGGGAGCTGTTTTTT.

The genes are TRBV5-1 and TRBJ2-7; D tentatively fits TRBD1 or TRBD2 (5 bases each). CDR3 length equals 15 residues. CDR1 SGHRS and CDR2 YFSETQ come from the germline V gene. V dropped 4 bases and J dropped 6 bases, with 20 bases sitting between them. Here the CDR3 DNA reads TGCGCCAGCAGCGGAGGACACGTCACGTCGGGCGAGCAGTACTTC. It specifies CASSGGHVTSGEQYF.

This clone was detected once. The chain recombines TRBV27 with TRBJ1-4; no reliable D call. Trimming shortened V by 2 bases and J by 5 bases, and 9 bases separated the two germline ends. The CDR3 is 14 residues long. Germline CDR1 reads MNHEY; CDR2 reads SMNVEV (reference sequence). CDR3 sequence: CASSLGQLNEKLFF. The CDR3 nucleotides are TGTGCCAGCAGTTTAGGCCAGCTAAATGAAAAACTGTTTTTT.

J is TRBJ1-1 and V is TRBV5-1; weak D call: TRBD1 (5 bases). Germline V gene lookup returns CDR1 SGHRS and CDR2 YFSETQ. Trimming took 0 bases from V and 0 from J, leaving 6 bases between them. This CDR3 is 14 amino acids long. The CDR3 region is CASSLGQMNTEAFF. In DNA, the CDR3 is TGCGCCAGCAGCTTGGGACAGATGAACACTGAAGCTTTCTTT.

J is TRBJ2-2 and V is TRBV2, with D uncertain. The germline V gene encodes CDR1 SNHLY and CDR2 FYNNEI. The length of the CDR3 is 15 residues. V lost 3 bases and J lost 0, with 8 bases in between. The CDR3 region is CASSEMGANTGELFF. The CDR3 DNA follows: TGTGCCAGCAGTGAGATGGGCGCGAACACCGGGGAGCTGTTTTTT.

The chain is built from TRBV7-7 and TRBJ1-5; D might be TRBD1 (5 bases). V was clipped by 6 bases and J by 5 bases, with 14 bases between them. CDR3 length equals 14 residues. Per germline, CDR1 SSHAT and CDR2 FNYEAQ (reference sequence). The CDR3 DNA reads as TGTGCCAGCAGTGGCCGGGACCTTCATCAGCCCCAGCATTTT. Translated: CASSGRDLHQPQHF.

The chain uses TRBV2 and TRBJ1-1, with 7 positions matching TRBD1. Germline CDR1 and CDR2: SNHLY and FYNNEI. J lost 7 bases, V lost 5 bases, and 7 bases had no gene match. The CDR3 consists of 13 residues. The CDR3 sequence: CASSKGQKFEAFF. Written as DNA, the CDR3 is TGTGCCAGCAGTAAGGGACAGAAGTTTGAAGCTTTCTTT.

This clone was detected a few times. V is TRBV7-2 and J is TRBJ1-5; 8 bases match TRBD1. Germline V gives CDR1 SGHTA, CDR2 FQGNSA. With V trimmed by 5 bases and J by 3 bases, 9 bases remained unmatched. This CDR3 region has 16 residues. The DNA of the CDR3 is TGTGCCAGCAGCCCACAGGGGGGGCTAGACAATCAGCCCCAGCATTTT. Its protein is CASSPQGGLDNQPQHF.

In its sample, this clone was seen a few times. CDR3 sequence: CASSPGEAGLRGEQFF. The CDR3 coding sequence is TGTGCCAGCAGCCCCGGGGAAGCGGGCCTACGGGGTGAGCAGTTCTTC. The chain recombines TRBV14 with TRBJ2-1; TRBD2 might be the D (6 bases). The germline CDR1 and CDR2 sequences are SGHDN and FVKESK. The CDR3 has 16 amino acids. V was pared by 4 bases and J by 9 bases, with 22 bases between.

This clone appeared a few times. The chain carries TRBV7-9 and TRBJ2-5; D is undetermined. Germline V gives CDR1 SEHNR, CDR2 FQNEAQ (reference sequence). Trimming removed 1 base at V and 5 bases at J, with 11 bases between. This CDR3 is built from 14 residues. The CDR3 DNA is TGTGCCAGCAGCTTAGAAAGGGATCGGGAGACCCAGTACTTC. As protein: CASSLERDRETQYF.

This clone was seen more than once but under ten times. The chain carries TRBV6-5 and TRBJ1-2; D remains ambiguous. V lost 7 bases and J 6 bases, leaving 15 bases between the germline ends. The CDR3 is made up of 13 amino acids. Germline CDR1 and CDR2: MNHEY and SVGAGI. The CDR3 spells CASIENTGHGYTF. The DNA for the CDR3 is TGTGCCAGCATTGAGAACACCGGACATGGCTACACCTTC.

This sequence joins TRBV7-3 and TRBJ2-2; D perhaps matches TRBD1 (5 bases). CDR3 length: 15 residues. Trimming took off 6 bases at V and 3 bases at J, with 14 bases between the two ends. Germline CDR1 reads SGHTA; CDR2 reads FQGTGA. In DNA form, the CDR3 reads TGTGCCAGCAGGTCCCGAGGCAGGGACACCGGGGAGCTGTTTTTT. Its translation is CASRSRGRDTGELFF.

This chain links TRBV5-6 with TRBJ2-2, with D perhaps being TRBD1 or TRBD2 (5 bases each). The germline CDR1 and CDR2 sequences are SGHDT and YYEEEE. The CDR3 is made up of 13 amino acids. V gave up 3 bases and J gave up 7 bases, with 10 bases separating them. The CDR3 region has the DNA TGTGCCAGCAGCTCCAGGGACGGCGGGGAGCTGTTTTTT. This encodes CASSSRDGGELFF.

The chain carries TRBV15 and TRBJ2-1, with D maybe TRBD2 (5 bases). CDR3 size: 14 residues. The V end was cut by 0 bases, the J end by 8 bases, with 11 bases between. Germline values: CDR1 LNHNV, CDR2 YYDKDF (reference sequence). CDR3 nucleotide sequence: TGTGCCACCAGCAGAGATTTCGGGATGGATGAGCAGTTCTTC. As protein: CATSRDFGMDEQFF.

The V and J genes are TRBV5-1 and TRBJ2-6; the D gene is possibly TRBD2 (6 bases). This CDR3 comprises 16 residues. Germline V gives CDR1 SGHRS, CDR2 YFSETQ. V was trimmed by 4 bases and J by 2 bases, leaving 13 bases between them. CDR3 in DNA: TGCGCCAGCAGCCCGGTGGCGGGGACTGGGGCCAACGTCCTGACTTTC. This encodes CASSPVAGTGANVLTF.

The chain recombines TRBV10-3 with TRBJ2-7; D tentatively fits TRBD1 or TRBD2 (5 bases each). The CDR3 totals 13 residues. Germline V gene sequence: CDR1 ENHRY, CDR2 SYGVKD. The ends were cut back, 4 bases at V and 8 bases at J, with 15 bases in the middle. The CDR3 DNA is TGTGCCATCAGTGCCGGGACGGATAAGCAGCAGTACTTC. It is translated as CAISAGTDKQQYF.

This sequence joins TRBV25-1 and TRBJ1-2; perhaps TRBD1 as D (6 bases). Trimming removed 6 bases from V and 0 bases from J, with 20 bases in between. The CDR3 is 17 residues long. Germline-derived CDR1 and CDR2 are MGHDK and SYGVNS. The CDR3 DNA reads as TGTGCCAGCAGCCCGGGGGCCTATAAAGCCTCTAACTATGGCTACACCTTC. This encodes CASSPGAYKASNYGYTF.

The J gene is TRBJ2-7, the V gene TRBV25-1; 8 bases map to TRBD1. V lost 6 bases, J lost 6 bases, and 10 bases stayed unmatched. The CDR3 totals 14 residues. Germline CDR1 MGHDK, CDR2 SYGVNS. The CDR3 region has the DNA TGTGCCAGCAGCCAGGACAGGGTGAGGTCCGAGCAGTACTTC. Protein sequence: CASSQDRVRSEQYF.

This sequence joins TRBV29-1 and TRBJ2-5, with 9 bases identical to TRBD2. The J call may be in error: the DNA end matches TRBJ2-7 better. The CDR3 loop spans 15 amino acids. Germline-derived CDR1 and CDR2 are SQVTM and ANQGSEA. DNA for the CDR3: TGCAGCGTTCAAGGGTCTAGCGGGATCTCCTACGAGCAGTACTTC. Translated, it gives CSVQGSSGISYEQYF.

V and J are TRBV30 and TRBJ1-3; weak D call: TRBD1 (5 bases). The CDR3 runs 16 residues. V was cut by 1 base and J by 1 base, with 14 bases left in between. Germline V gene data show CDR1 as GTSNPN and CDR2 as SVGIG (reference sequence). The CDR3 region has the DNA TGTGCCTGGAGTGCCGGACGCGGGGGATCTGGAAACACCATATATTTT. It specifies CAWSAGRGGSGNTIYF.

The chain uses TRBV5-1 and TRBJ2-1; 10 nucleotides match TRBD1. V trimming: 4 bases; J trimming: 2 bases; junction bases outside the gene matches: 3. Germline V gives CDR1 SGHRS, CDR2 YFSETQ. The CDR3 is made up of 15 amino acids. CDR3 sequence: CASSPGTGAYNEQFF. The DNA for the CDR3 is TGCGCCAGCAGCCCCGGGACAGGGGCCTACAATGAGCAGTTCTTC.

The chain joins TRBV6-6 to TRBJ1-1; no reliable D call. V was cut by 5 bases and J by 8 bases, with 9 bases left in between. Per germline, CDR1 MNHNY and CDR2 SVGAGI (reference sequence). The CDR3 contains 11 residues. CDR3 nucleotide sequence: TGTGCCAGCAGTCCAAACCGAGAAGCTTTCTTT. The encoded protein is CASSPNREAFF.